This T cell receptor (beta chain) was sequenced for a study of tumor-infiltrating lymphocytes in oesophageal squamous cell carcinoma. One entry per CDR3 protein, called by TCRdb with MiXCR from the PCR reads. The sample records tens of thousands of distinct CDR3 sequences, about 35% being singletons. This clonotype has a count of ten or more. This CDR3 spans 13 amino acids. Germline V lookup: CDR1 KGHDR, CDR2 SFDVKD. The V end was cut by 2 bases, the J end by 2 bases, with 4 bases between. Material: esophageal tumor tissue. The TCR was taken from a male donor with esophageal squamous cell carcinoma. The chain recombines TRBV24-1 with TRBJ2-3; no reliable D call. CDR3 sequence (DNA): TGTGCCACCAGTGATTCCATCACAGATACGCAGTATTTT. It encodes CATSDSITDTQYF.